This T cell receptor (beta chain) is from a study of blood T cell repertoires in COVID-19. Study-level background: Spain, Italy and the United States supplied samples that represented acute and convalescent COVID-19. Sample material is recorded as cDNA or gDNA derived from T cells, B-cell-depleted T cells, or PBMCs.

Authors' analysis steps: Using reference gene primer amplification, nucleated cell counts were estimated. Method: immunoSEQ multiplex PCR; TCRdb's copy keeps in-frame clones and lacks some. Clone size and V and J calls were adopted from that table, with D and trimming inferred from the DNA. This table holds fewer than 250,000 clones, about four fifths found once. The J segment lost 0 bases and the V segment lost 6 bases, leaving 10 bases of the junction unmatched. Germline-derived CDR1 and CDR2 are SNHLY and FYNNEI. The CDR3 contains 16 residues. The specimen sequenced was peripheral blood. The chain carries TRBV2 and TRBJ2-7; 8 bases align to TRBD1. This TCR was sampled from a man in his fifties or sixties with active or convalescent COVID-19. The CDR3 protein is CASRRDRRLNSYEQYF. The CDR3 region has the DNA TGTGCCAGCAGGCGGGACAGGCGATTAAACTCCTACGAGCAGTACTTC.